This T cell receptor (beta chain) was identified in a study of PD-1 blockade in classical Hodgkin lymphoma. Overall study context: Patients received nivolumab 3 mg/kg intravenously every 2 weeks. Study-wide points: Reports described newly diagnosed patients as having lower baseline TCR diversity than healthy donors. Complete responders matched newly diagnosed patients in baseline diversity.

Regarding this clone: What it binds is not known.

In every patient, relapse followed autologous stem cell transplantation, while exposure to brentuximab vedotin differed. The study recorded best responses of complete response, partial response or progressive disease. The repertoire was sequenced with immunoSEQ multiplex PCR; TCRdb's copy has only in-frame clones and lacks some. The data hold approximately 25,000 clones, with around 81% observed a single time. Germline V gene lookup returns CDR1 SEHNR and CDR2 FQNEAQ (reference sequence). V was clipped by 7 bases and J by 4 bases; unmatched bases: 10. CDR3 length equals 15 residues. The clonotype originates from a human donor with classical Hodgkin lymphoma. J is TRBJ2-1 and V is TRBV7-9; 7 bases line up with TRBD2. Sequencing used peripheral blood mononuclear cells (PBMCs), obtained before the second cycle of nivolumab. The CDR3 loop reads CASNPGGSSYNEQFF. DNA for the CDR3: TGTGCCAGCAACCCGGGCGGGAGTTCGTACAATGAGCAGTTCTTC.